A selection of T cell receptor beta chains follows, all from one sample in a study of CD8 T cells in Susac syndrome. TCRdb recomputed calls from the immunoSEQ multiplex PCR reads with MiXCR, one row per CDR3 protein. The repertoire includes about 71,000 distinct CDR3 sequences, nearly 96% of them detected once, and 0.11% sits in the top ten. Sequenced input: CD4+ T cells from PBMCs. These receptor sequences come from a human donor with multiple sclerosis. The conserved cysteine and the conserved F or W are not part of the CDR3 here. Only part of the rows carry a size: once, few, many, or a class if the clone is expanded.

clone_size	v_call	cdr3_aa
.	TRBV20-1	SAPPGTGQETQY
.	TRBV6-4	ASLPEGTHSGANVLT
once	TRBV12-3/TRBV12-4	ASNTRGLNSGANVLT
.	TRBV28	ASFTGYGYT
.	TRBV12-3/TRBV12-4	ASSSPAGQRNYEQY
.	TRBV12-3/TRBV12-4	ASSWGAHEQY
.	TRBV12-3/TRBV12-4	ASSPTTSVETQY
.	TRBV10-3	AISTGTDDYGYT
once	TRBV29-1	SAQRDTASREAF
.	TRBV24-1	ATSDSKRQGQETQY
.	TRBV5-1	ASSSLSRARETQY
.	TRBV29-1	SVAGSDEQF
.	TRBV20-1	SASGTSASTDTQY
.	TRBV2	ASSEGVSGGPYNEQF
.	TRBV12-3/TRBV12-4	ASSPPPPFYGYT
few	TRBV4-1	ASSPGQHNQPQH
.	TRBV5-1	ASSLGTAGGEAF
.	TRBV29-1	SVGQVDYGYT
.	TRBV12-3/TRBV12-4	ASSSARGIYNEQF
once	TRBV7-2	ASSLAGGDLEAF
.	TRBV5-4	ASSPWATGFETQY
.	TRBV7-9	ASSLPMPANYGYT
.	TRBV13	ASSSGTDVYSGANVLT
.	TRBV20-1	SARTETSWEQF
.	TRBV29-1	SVEGATGWDNEQF
once	TRBV12-3/TRBV12-4	ASSSRGEREQY
.	TRBV29-1	SVTQGSHEQY
.	TRBV2	ASKDRGGTGELF
.	TRBV30	AWKSGGREQY
.	TRBV7-9	ASSLTPTGELF
.	TRBV11-2	ASSGLQGESYEQY